The 31 T cell receptor beta chains reported below all come from one sample, sequenced in a study of blood T cells in healthy people across ages. For the second PCR, which ran for roughly 6 to 12 cycles, a sample-barcoded 5' primer and a J-beta primer mix were used. TCRdb re-called the 5' RACE reads through MiXCR, storing one row per CDR3 protein. The sample holds nearly 800,000 distinct CDR3 sequences, about 56% seen once. The specimen was blood. The receptors were gathered from a man aged 40-50 years in good health.

The rearrangement links TRBV25-1 to TRBJ2-3; D remains ambiguous. The CDR3 runs 15 residues. Germline CDR1 reads MGHDK; CDR2 reads SYGVNS. The V end was cut by 1 base, the J end by 1 base, with 9 bases between. CDR3 nucleotide sequence: TGTGCCAGCAGTGAATCCGTCGGCGGCACAGATACGCAGTATTTT. It is translated as CASSESVGGTDTQYF. The full variable domain, rest sourced from reference TRBV25-1 and TRBJ2-3, is EADIYQTPRYLVIGTGKKITLECSQTMGHDKMYWYQQDPGMELHLIHYSYGVNSTEKGDLSSESTVSRIRTEHFPLTLESARPSHTSQYLCASSESVGGTDTQYFGPGTRLTVL.

This clonotype was seen many times. The J gene is TRBJ2-7, the V gene TRBV29-1; 9 bases match TRBD1. The CDR3 is made up of 16 amino acids. Germline values: CDR1 SQVTM, CDR2 ANQGSEA. Germline trimming cut 4 bases from V and 3 bases from J; bases unmatched to any gene: 13. The DNA for the CDR3 is TGCAGCGTTGGTGACACAGGGGGCGACTACTACTACGAGCAGTACTTC. Encoded protein: CSVGDTGGDYYYEQYF.

This clonotype has just one count. The gene calls are TRBV10-3 and TRBJ2-3; 8 bases align to TRBD2. Germline V gene sequence: CDR1 ENHRY, CDR2 SYGVKD. This CDR3 comprises 18 residues. V lost 7 bases and J lost 0; bases outside the gene matches: 15. CDR3 DNA: TGTGCCATCAATTTTCCCGGTCGGCCTAGCGGGAGCACAGATACGCAGTATTTT. Its protein product is CAINFPGRPSGSTDTQYF.

The chain joins TRBV2 to TRBJ1-5; D is unclear. The CDR3 contains 15 residues. Trimming left V 4 bases short and J 0 bases short, with 10 bases between. CDR1 is SNHLY, CDR2 FYNNEI, per germline. CDR3: CASSVLGDSNQPQHF. The DNA for the CDR3 is TGTGCCAGCAGTGTGTTAGGTGATAGCAATCAGCCCCAGCATTTT.

This clonotype has ten or more counts. V and J are TRBV4-1 and TRBJ1-5; TRBD1 is a possible D gene (5 bases). Trimming removed 6 bases from V and 2 bases from J, with 14 bases in between. Germline V gene data show CDR1 as MGHRA and CDR2 as YSYEKL. CDR3 length: 15 residues. The DNA for the CDR3 is TGCGCCAGCAGTCCTCAGGGATCAGGCAATCAGCCCCAGCATTTT. Translation: CASSPQGSGNQPQHF.

This sequence joins TRBV28 and TRBJ2-1; D gene uncertain. The CDR3 length is 12 residues. CDR1 and CDR2 (germline): MDHEN, SYDVKM. Deletions cut 6 bases from V and 8 bases from J, with 11 bases between. CDR3 nucleotide sequence: TGTGCCAGCAGCTCTCCGTGGGATGAGCAGTTCTTC. It specifies CASSSPWDEQFF.

V usage is TRBV5-1 and J usage is TRBJ1-5, with D possibly matching TRBD1 (5 bases). Trimming shortened V by 1 base and J by 2 bases, and 10 bases separated the two germline ends. The germline gives CDR1 SGHRS, CDR2 YFSETQ. CDR3 size: 15 residues. The CDR3 loop is CASSLYGGGNQPQHF. The CDR3 DNA follows: TGCGCCAGCAGCTTGTATGGGGGGGGCAATCAGCCCCAGCATTTT.

J is TRBJ2-7 and V is TRBV7-9; D is unclear. Per the germline V gene, CDR1 is SEHNR and CDR2 is FQNEAQ (reference sequence). This CDR3 is built from 12 residues. V was cut by 1 base and J by 6 bases, with 7 bases left in between. Here the CDR3 reads CASSLGQLEQYF. The CDR3 DNA reads as TGTGCCAGCAGCTTAGGTCAGCTCGAGCAGTACTTC. Full variable domain (remainder filled in from reference TRBV7-9 and TRBJ2-7): DTGVSQNPRHKITKRGQNVTFRCDPISEHNRLYWYRQTLGQGPEFLTYFQNEAQLEKSRLLSDRFSAERPKGSFSTLEIQRTEQGDSAMYLCASSLGQLEQYFGPGTRLTVT.

This clonotype was picked up a small number of times. The gene calls are TRBV15 and TRBJ2-5; tentatively, D is TRBD1 or TRBD2 (5 bases each). The germline V and J ends were trimmed by 0 bases and 4 bases, with 9 bases remaining between them. Looked up from germline, CDR1 is LNHNV and CDR2 is YYDKDF (reference sequence). The CDR3 contains 14 residues. DNA for the CDR3: TGTGCCACCAGCAGAGAGAGGGGCGGAGAGACCCAGTACTTC. Its translation: CATSRERGGETQYF.

The chain is built from TRBV6-6 and TRBJ2-1; D is uncertain. CDR3 size: 14 residues. The V gene lost 7 bases and the J gene lost 13 bases, with 23 bases spanning the gap. Germline assignment: CDR1 MNHNY and CDR2 SVGAGI (reference sequence). Here the CDR3 reads CASTPEIRSETQFF. The CDR3 DNA reads TGTGCCAGCACCCCAGAGATTAGATCCGAGACCCAGTTCTTC.

The rearrangement links TRBV7-9 to TRBJ1-1, with 7 nucleotides matching TRBD1. In germline, CDR1 is SEHNR, CDR2 FQNEAQ (reference sequence). J was trimmed by 3 bases and V by 4 bases; bases with no gene match: 5. CDR3 size: 14 residues. CDR3 region: CASSSRQGYTEAFF. Here the CDR3 DNA reads TGTGCCAGCAGCTCCCGACAGGGTTACACTGAAGCTTTCTTT.

This clonotype was seen once. The chain links TRBV5-1 to TRBJ2-7; TRBD1 agrees at 11 bases. Germline V gene lookup returns CDR1 SGHRS and CDR2 YFSETQ. Trimming at V came to 5 bases and at J to 1 base, leaving 14 bases not matched to a gene. The CDR3 has 18 residues. The CDR3 DNA sequence: TGCGCCAGCAGACCTGGCAAACTGGACAGGGGGCGATCCTACGAGCAGTACTTC. The encoded protein is CASRPGKLDRGRSYEQYF.

This chain connects TRBV27 to TRBJ2-3, with TRBD2 identical over 7 bases. Germline lookup yields CDR1 MNHEY and CDR2 SMNVEV (reference sequence). This CDR3 is 17 amino acids long. The trim removed 1 base at V and 0 bases at J, leaving 7 bases unmatched. The CDR3 sequence is CASSLYSGTMSTDTQYF. CDR3 in DNA: TGTGCCAGCAGTTTATATTCTGGGACTATGAGCACAGATACGCAGTATTTT.

A single count supports this clonotype. J is TRBJ1-4 and V is TRBV28, with a tentative D call TRBD1 (5 bases). Germline lookup yields CDR1 MDHEN and CDR2 SYDVKM. The V end was cut by 6 bases, the J end by 3 bases, with 14 bases between. The CDR3 has 15 amino acids. CDR3 coding DNA: TGTGCCAGCAGCCCTACCGGGGGGTCTAATGAAAAACTGTTTTTT. This sequence encodes CASSPTGGSNEKLFF.

This clonotype was observed many times. The V call is TRBV29-1, the J call TRBJ2-1; D may be TRBD1 or TRBD2 (5 bases each). V lost 3 bases, J lost 6 bases, and 18 bases lay in between. The CDR3 totals 15 residues. Germline V gene data show CDR1 as SQVTM and CDR2 as ANQGSEA. The CDR3: CSVDLGRTSSNEQFF. CDR3 DNA sequence: TGCAGCGTTGACTTGGGGCGAACTAGTTCCAATGAGCAGTTCTTC.

V gene TRBV14 combines with J gene TRBJ2-5, with D perhaps assigned TRBD1 or TRBD2 (5 bases each). The CDR3 length is 16 residues. V lost 0 bases, J lost 4 bases, and 15 bases lay in between. Germline values: CDR1 SGHDN, CDR2 FVKESK. The CDR3 DNA reads TGTGCCAGCAGCCAAGACTTCAGGGAGTTGGTAGAGACCCAGTACTTC. Protein product: CASSQDFRELVETQYF.

The V call is TRBV20-1, the J call TRBJ2-7; 11 nucleotides align to TRBD2. V lost 4 bases, J lost 3 bases, and 2 bases stayed unmatched. There are 13 residues in the CDR3. The V gene's germline CDR1 is DFQATT and CDR2 SNEGSKA (reference sequence). The CDR3 DNA sequence: TGCAGTGCTATACTAGCGGGAGACTACGAGCAGTACTTC. Translating gives CSAILAGDYEQYF.

This clonotype was picked up a small number of times. The chain links TRBV21-1 to TRBJ2-5. TRBV21-1 is shown as a pseudogene. CDR3 size: 9 residues. This chain's CDR3 is CATQGSQYF. CDR3 in DNA: TGTGCCACACAAGGTTCCCAGTACTTC.

The chain couples TRBV6-6 to TRBJ2-5; possible D gene TRBD2, 7 bases. Germline CDR1 MNHNY, CDR2 SVGAGI (reference sequence). V lost 5 bases, J lost 4 bases, and 17 bases lay in between. The CDR3 is 15 amino acids. The CDR3 DNA sequence: TGTGCCAGCAGTAACAGAGGGAGGGGGGTAGAGACCCAGTACTTC. This gives the protein CASSNRGRGVETQYF.

This sequence joins TRBV20-1 and TRBJ2-1, with 10 bases matching TRBD2. J lost 8 bases, V lost 1 base, and 11 bases had no gene match. This CDR3 has 16 amino acids. Germline CDR1 is DFQATT and CDR2 is SNEGSKA (reference sequence). CDR3 in amino acids: CSARAPGKRGGHEQFF. The CDR3 nucleotides are TGCAGTGCTAGAGCCCCGGGGAAGCGGGGGGGCCATGAGCAGTTCTTC.

V gene TRBV5-6 combines with J gene TRBJ1-2; D gene unclear. CDR3 length: 13 residues. The V end was cut by 0 bases, the J end by 5 bases, with 8 bases between. The germline CDR1 and CDR2 sequences are SGHDT and YYEEEE. CDR3 protein: CASSLDESYGYTF. The CDR3 DNA reads TGTGCCAGCAGCTTGGATGAGTCATATGGCTACACCTTC.

This clonotype came up a few times. The chain links TRBV7-7 to TRBJ2-5; 10 nucleotides match TRBD2. V lost 5 bases to trimming and J lost 2 bases; unmatched junction nucleotides: 5. Germline V gene lookup returns CDR1 SSHAT and CDR2 FNYEAQ (reference sequence). This CDR3 has 15 amino acids. The CDR3 sequence is CASSKGLALQETQYF. The CDR3 nucleotides read TGTGCCAGCAGCAAGGGACTAGCGTTACAAGAGACCCAGTACTTC.

The chain employs TRBV14 and TRBJ2-7; D is uncertain. Germline CDR1 reads SGHDN; CDR2 reads FVKESK. The V gene lost 0 bases and the J gene lost 7 bases, with 13 bases spanning the gap. The CDR3 consists of 14 residues. In DNA form, the CDR3 reads TGTGCCAGCAGCCAAGAACAGTCCTACAATGAGCAGTACTTC. Its translation: CASSQEQSYNEQYF. Supplemented by reference TRBV14 and TRBJ2-7, the full variable domain reads EAGVTQFPSHSVIEKGQTVTLRCDPISGHDNLYWYRRVMGKEIKFLLHFVKESKQDESGMPNNRFLAERTGGTYSTLKVQPAELEDSGVYFCASSQEQSYNEQYFGPGTRLTVT.

V usage is TRBV7-3 and J usage is TRBJ2-1; D is unclear. The last part of the DNA fits TRBJ2-7 better; the J call may be wrong. Germline values: CDR1 SGHTA, CDR2 FQGTGA. The CDR3 sequence is 16 residues long. CDR3 protein: CASSRDLTSSYNEQYF. CDR3 DNA sequence: TGTGCCAGCAGCCGAGACTTAACTTCCTCCTACAATGAGCAGTACTTC.

This chain uses TRBV9 with TRBJ2-5; D unresolved. Germline CDR1 is SGDLS and CDR2 is YYNGEE. Trimming stripped 0 bases from V and 1 base from J, with 16 bases between. The CDR3 is made up of 17 amino acids. For the CDR3, the DNA is TGTGCCAGCAGCGTAGGGTGGATAGCAAAGGGCCAAGAGACCCAGTACTTC. Its protein is CASSVGWIAKGQETQYF. The variable domain in full, with the rest retrieved from reference TRBV9 and TRBJ2-5, is DSGVTQTPKHLITATGQRVTLRCSPRSGDLSVYWYQQSLDQGLQFLIQYYNGEERAKGNILERFSAQQFPDLHSELNLSSLELGDSALYFCASSVGWIAKGQETQYFGPGTRLLVL.

V is TRBV16 and J is TRBJ2-3; no firm D call. CDR3 length equals 14 residues. Trimming removed 4 bases from V and 4 bases from J, with 12 bases in between. CDR1 KGHSY and CDR2 FQNENV come from the germline V gene. CDR3 loop: CASSPTIRPDTQYF. CDR3 bases: TGTGCCAGCAGCCCCACTATCCGGCCAGATACGCAGTATTTT.

V and J are TRBV25-1 and TRBJ2-3; TRBD2 matches at 11 bases. There are 17 residues in the CDR3. With 5 bases clipped from V and 5 bases from J, the junction kept 12 bases outside the gene matches. The germline V gene has CDR1 MGHDK and CDR2 SYGVNS. The CDR3 region is CASSTQIAGGGGDTQYF. The DNA of the CDR3 is TGTGCCAGCAGTACCCAGATAGCGGGAGGGGGTGGAGATACGCAGTATTTT.

In its sample, this clonotype was seen a few times. The genes are TRBV7-3 and TRBJ2-1; D is uncertain. The CDR3 is 15 residues long. Germline lookup yields CDR1 SGHTA and CDR2 FQGTGA. V gave up 5 bases and J gave up 3 bases, with 14 bases separating them. DNA of the CDR3: TGTGCCAGCAGCCTAGACGACCAACTCTACAATGAGCAGTTCTTC. It encodes CASSLDDQLYNEQFF.

In this sample, this clonotype turned up a few times. CDR3: CASSLSRTGLSGYTF. The CDR3 region has the DNA TGTGCCAGCAGTTTATCTCGGACAGGGCTTTCGGGCTACACCTTC. The rearrangement joins TRBV28 to TRBJ1-2; 8 bases are shared with TRBD1. Germline V gene lookup returns CDR1 MDHEN and CDR2 SYDVKM. The CDR3 sequence is 15 residues long. V lost 1 base, J lost 8 bases, and 9 bases stayed unmatched.

The genes are TRBV6-2 or TRBV6-3 and TRBJ2-4; D possibly corresponds to TRBD2 (5 bases). CDR3 length: 16 residues. CDR1 and CDR2 from the germline V gene are MNHEY and SVGEGT. V gave up 6 bases and J gave up 13 bases, with 28 bases separating them. CDR3 residues: CASSLYWRASYNEQYF. In nucleotides, the CDR3 is TGTGCCAGCAGCCTATACTGGCGGGCCTCCTACAATGAGCAGTACTTC.

There are a few counts of this clonotype. J is TRBJ2-4 and V is TRBV7-3, with a tentative D call TRBD2 (6 bases). V was clipped by 6 bases and J by 6 bases, with 12 bases between them. The germline gives CDR1 SGHTA, CDR2 FQGTGA. The CDR3 is made up of 13 amino acids. CDR3 DNA sequence: TGTGCCAGCAGTGTGGGCGGGACAAACATTCAGTACTTC. Its protein product is CASSVGGTNIQYF.